This T cell receptor (beta chain) was sequenced in a study of blood T cell repertoires in COVID-19. In the study overall: Samples taken during acute and convalescent COVID-19 were collected in the United States, Italy and Spain.

Original analysis: Counts of nucleated cells, estimated from reference gene primer amplification, were obtained. Sequencing was performed with immunoSEQ multiplex PCR; in TCRdb, only in-frame clones are kept and a portion is missing. The DNA was the basis for D and trimming; V, J and clone size are from that table. The repertoire holds 150,000 to 200,000 clones, with over 70% as singletons. Recruitment covered about 25 US areas and drew participants whose ages spanned about 18 to 90 years. V lost 0 bases and J lost 8, with 16 bases in between. Germline assignment: CDR1 MNHEY and CDR2 SMNVEV (reference sequence). The CDR3 loop spans 15 amino acids.

The sequence came from a woman between 40 and 50 years old with acute COVID-19. V is TRBV27 and J is TRBJ1-1; a possible D gene is TRBD1 (6 bases). Specimen: PBMCs or T cells enriched from blood (not recorded which). The CDR3 DNA reads as TGTGCCAGCAGTTTATCGATTACAGGGTTTTCCGAAGCTTTCTTT. Residues: CASSLSITGFSEAFF.